The text below deals with one T cell receptor beta chain. Its specificity is unknown. The data were obtained in a study of blood T cells in healthy people across ages. Study-level results: Higher naive T cell percentage went strongly together with higher TCR beta diversity.

Donation came from healthy Caucasian individuals in Russia who were aged roughly 6 to 95. Germline V CDR1 and CDR2: DFQATT, SNEGSKA (reference sequence). Trimming removed 1 base from V and 7 bases from J; junction bases left unmatched: 6. The CDR3 is made up of 15 amino acids. Using a J-beta primer mix together with a sample-barcoded 5' primer, a second PCR was run for roughly 7 to 11 cycles. TCRdb reprocessed the 5' RACE reads with MiXCR, giving one entry per CDR3 protein. The sample lists approximately 850,000 distinct CDR3 sequences; roughly 50% were seen once. The clonotype originates from a man aged 25-45 years in good health. The J gene is TRBJ2-3, the V gene TRBV20-1; 12 positions match TRBD2. The sample taken for sequencing was blood. The CDR3 sequence: CSARVRTSGVNTQYF. The CDR3 nucleotides are TGCAGTGCTAGAGTACGGACTAGCGGGGTGAATACGCAGTATTTT.